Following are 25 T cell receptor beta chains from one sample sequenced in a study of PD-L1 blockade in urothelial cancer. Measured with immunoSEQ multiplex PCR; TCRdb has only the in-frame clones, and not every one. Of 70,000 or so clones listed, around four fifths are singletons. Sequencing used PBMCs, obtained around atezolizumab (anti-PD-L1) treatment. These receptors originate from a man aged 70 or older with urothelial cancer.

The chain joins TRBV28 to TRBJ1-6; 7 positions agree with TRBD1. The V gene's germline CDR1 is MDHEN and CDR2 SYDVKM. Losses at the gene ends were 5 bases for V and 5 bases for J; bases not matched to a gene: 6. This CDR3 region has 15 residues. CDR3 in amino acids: CASSTYRGNNSPLHF. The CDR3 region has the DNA TGTGCCAGCAGTACTTACAGGGGAAATAATTCACCCCTCCACTTT.

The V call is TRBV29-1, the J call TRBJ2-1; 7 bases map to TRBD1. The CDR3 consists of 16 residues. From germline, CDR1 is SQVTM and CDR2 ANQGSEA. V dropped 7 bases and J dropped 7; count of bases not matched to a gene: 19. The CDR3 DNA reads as TGCAGCGCCGTCCCTCCGGAGACAGGGATTTGGAATGAGCAGTTCTTC. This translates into CSAVPPETGIWNEQFF.

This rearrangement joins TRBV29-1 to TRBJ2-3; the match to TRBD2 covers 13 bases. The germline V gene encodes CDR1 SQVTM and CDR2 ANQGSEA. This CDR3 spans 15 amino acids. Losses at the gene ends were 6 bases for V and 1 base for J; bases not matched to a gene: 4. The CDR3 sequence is CSVGTSGTGTDTQYF. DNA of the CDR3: TGCAGCGTCGGGACTAGCGGGACGGGCACAGATACGCAGTATTTT.

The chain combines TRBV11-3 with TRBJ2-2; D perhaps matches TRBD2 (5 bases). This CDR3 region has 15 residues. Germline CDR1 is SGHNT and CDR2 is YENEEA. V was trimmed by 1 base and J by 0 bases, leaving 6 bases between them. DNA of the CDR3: TGTGCCAGCAGCTTAGCGGAGGCGAACACCGGGGAGCTGTTTTTT. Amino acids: CASSLAEANTGELFF.

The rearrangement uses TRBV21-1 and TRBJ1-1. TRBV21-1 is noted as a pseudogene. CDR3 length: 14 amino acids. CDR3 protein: CASRCGRMNTEAFF. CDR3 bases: TGTGCCAGCAGGTGCGGCCGGATGAACACTGAAGCTTTCTTT.

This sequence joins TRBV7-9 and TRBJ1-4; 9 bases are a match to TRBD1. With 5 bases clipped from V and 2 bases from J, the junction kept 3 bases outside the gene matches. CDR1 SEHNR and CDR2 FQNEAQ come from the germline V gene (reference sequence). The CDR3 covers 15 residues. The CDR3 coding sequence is TGTGCCAGCAGCGACAGGGGGGCCACTAATGAAAAACTGTTTTTT. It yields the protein CASSDRGATNEKLFF.

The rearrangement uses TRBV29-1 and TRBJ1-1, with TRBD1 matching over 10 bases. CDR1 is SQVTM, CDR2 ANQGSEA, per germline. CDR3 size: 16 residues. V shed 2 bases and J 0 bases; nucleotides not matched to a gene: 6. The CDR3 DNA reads TGCAGCGTTGAAAAGACAGGGGGCGAAATGAACACTGAAGCTTTCTTT. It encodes CSVEKTGGEMNTEAFF.

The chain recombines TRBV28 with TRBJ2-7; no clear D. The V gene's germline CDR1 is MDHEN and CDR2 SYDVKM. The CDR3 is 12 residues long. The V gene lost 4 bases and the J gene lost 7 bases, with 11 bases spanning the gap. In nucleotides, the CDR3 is TGTGCCAGCAGTTCGACTCAACAAGAGCAGTACTTC. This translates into CASSSTQQEQYF.

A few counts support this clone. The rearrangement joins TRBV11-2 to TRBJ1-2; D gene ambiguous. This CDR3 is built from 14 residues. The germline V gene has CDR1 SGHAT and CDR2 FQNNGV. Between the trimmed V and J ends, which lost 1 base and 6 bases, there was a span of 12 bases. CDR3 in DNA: TGTGCCAGCAGCTTAGGTGGTGCTACCAATGGCTACACCTTC. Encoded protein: CASSLGGATNGYTF.

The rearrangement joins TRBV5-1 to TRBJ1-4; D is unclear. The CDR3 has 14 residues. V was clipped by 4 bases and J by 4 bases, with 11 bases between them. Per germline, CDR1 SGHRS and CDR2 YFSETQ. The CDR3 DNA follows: TGCGCCAGCAGCCCGGACGGACTTAATGAAAAACTGTTTTTT. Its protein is CASSPDGLNEKLFF.

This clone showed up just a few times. The CDR3 coding sequence is TGTGCCAGCAGTGCCCCCCGGGTCACCGGGGAGCTGTTTTTT. This codes for CASSAPRVTGELFF. V usage is TRBV25-1 and J usage is TRBJ2-2; D gene uncertain. Trimming took off 4 bases at V and 4 bases at J, with 10 bases between the two ends. Germline assignment: CDR1 MGHDK and CDR2 SYGVNS. The CDR3 extends over 14 amino acids. Full variable domain (rest looked up from reference TRBV25-1 and TRBJ2-2): EADIYQTPRYLVIGTGKKITLECSQTMGHDKMYWYQQDPGMELHLIHYSYGVNSTEKGDLSSESTVSRIRTEHFPLTLESARPSHTSQYLCASSAPRVTGELFFGEGSRLTVL.

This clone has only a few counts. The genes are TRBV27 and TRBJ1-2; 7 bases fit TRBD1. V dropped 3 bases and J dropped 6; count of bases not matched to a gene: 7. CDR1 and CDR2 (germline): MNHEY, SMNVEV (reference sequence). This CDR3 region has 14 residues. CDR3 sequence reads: CASSLTGLSDGYTF. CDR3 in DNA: TGTGCCAGCAGTTTGACAGGGCTCTCGGATGGCTACACCTTC.

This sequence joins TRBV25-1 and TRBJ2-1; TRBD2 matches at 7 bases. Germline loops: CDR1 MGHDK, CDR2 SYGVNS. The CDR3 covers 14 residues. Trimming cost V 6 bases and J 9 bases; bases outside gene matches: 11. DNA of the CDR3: TGTGCCAGCAGGGGTGGGTGGGAGGGCGGTGAGCAGTTCTTC. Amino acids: CASRGGWEGGEQFF.

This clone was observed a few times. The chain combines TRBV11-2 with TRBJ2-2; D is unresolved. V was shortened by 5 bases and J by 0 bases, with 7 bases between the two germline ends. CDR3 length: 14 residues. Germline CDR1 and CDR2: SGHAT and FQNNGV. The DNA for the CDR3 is TGTGCCAGCAGCCCGACTGCGAACACCGGGGAGCTGTTTTTT. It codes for CASSPTANTGELFF.

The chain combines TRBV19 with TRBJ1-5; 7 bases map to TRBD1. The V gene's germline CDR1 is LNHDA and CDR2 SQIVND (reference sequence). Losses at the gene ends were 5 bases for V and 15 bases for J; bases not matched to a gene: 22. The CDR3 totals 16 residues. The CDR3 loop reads CASSPRPGQSVTPGHF. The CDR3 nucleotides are TGTGCCAGTAGTCCTCGACCGGGACAGAGCGTAACCCCAGGGCATTTT.

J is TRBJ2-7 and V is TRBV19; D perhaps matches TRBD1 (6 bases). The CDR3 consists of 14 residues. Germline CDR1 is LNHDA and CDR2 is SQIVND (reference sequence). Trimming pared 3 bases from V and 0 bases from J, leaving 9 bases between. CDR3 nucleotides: TGTGCCAGTAGTATCCGGACAGCCTCCTACGAGCAGTACTTC. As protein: CASSIRTASYEQYF.

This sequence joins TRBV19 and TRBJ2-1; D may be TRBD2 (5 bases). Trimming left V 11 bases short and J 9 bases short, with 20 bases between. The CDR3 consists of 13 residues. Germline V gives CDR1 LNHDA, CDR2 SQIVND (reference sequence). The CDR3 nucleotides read TGTGCCTCGAAAAGGACGGGGATGGGTGAGCAGTTCTTC. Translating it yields CASKRTGMGEQFF. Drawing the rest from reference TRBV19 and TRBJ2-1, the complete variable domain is DGGITQSPKYLFRKEGQNVTLSCEQNLNHDAMYWYRQDPGQGLRLIYYSQIVNDFQKGDIAEGYSVSREKKESFPLTVTSAQKNPTAFYLCASKRTGMGEQFFGPGTRLTVL.

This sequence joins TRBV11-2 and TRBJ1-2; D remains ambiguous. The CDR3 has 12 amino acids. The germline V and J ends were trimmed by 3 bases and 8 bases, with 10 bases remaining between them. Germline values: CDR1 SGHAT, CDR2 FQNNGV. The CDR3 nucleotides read TGTGCCAGCAGCTTTTCCCGTGAGGGCTACACCTTC. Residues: CASSFSREGYTF.

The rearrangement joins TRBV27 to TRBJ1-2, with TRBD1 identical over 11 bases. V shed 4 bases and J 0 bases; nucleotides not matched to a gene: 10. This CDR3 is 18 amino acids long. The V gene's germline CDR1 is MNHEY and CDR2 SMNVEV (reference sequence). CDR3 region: CASSSPPDRGPANYGYTF. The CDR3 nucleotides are TGTGCCAGCAGTTCGCCCCCGGACAGGGGGCCAGCTAACTATGGCTACACCTTC.

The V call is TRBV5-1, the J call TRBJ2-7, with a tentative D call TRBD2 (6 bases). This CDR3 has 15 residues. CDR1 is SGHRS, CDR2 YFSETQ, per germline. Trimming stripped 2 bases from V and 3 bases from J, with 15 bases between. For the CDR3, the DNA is TGCGCCAGCAGCTTATTTACTAGCAGGGACTACGAGCAGTACTTC. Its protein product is CASSLFTSRDYEQYF.

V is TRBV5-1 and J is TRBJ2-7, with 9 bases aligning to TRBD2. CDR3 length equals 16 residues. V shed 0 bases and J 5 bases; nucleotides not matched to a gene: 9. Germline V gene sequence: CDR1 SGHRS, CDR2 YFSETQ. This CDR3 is CASSLVVSGTSNEQYF. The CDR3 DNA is TGCGCCAGCAGCTTGGTAGTCTCCGGGACTAGCAACGAGCAGTACTTC.

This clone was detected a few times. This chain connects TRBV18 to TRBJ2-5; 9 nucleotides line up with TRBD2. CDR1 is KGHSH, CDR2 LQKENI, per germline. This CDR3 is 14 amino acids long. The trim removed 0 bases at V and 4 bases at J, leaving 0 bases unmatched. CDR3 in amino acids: CASSPPSGRETQYF. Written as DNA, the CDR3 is TGTGCCAGCTCACCACCTAGCGGGAGAGAGACCCAGTACTTC.

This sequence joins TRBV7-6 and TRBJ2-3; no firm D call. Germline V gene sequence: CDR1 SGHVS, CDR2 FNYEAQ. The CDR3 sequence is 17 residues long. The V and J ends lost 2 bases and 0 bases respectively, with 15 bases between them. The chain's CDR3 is CASSLFPPGSSTDTQYF. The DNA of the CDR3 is TGTGCCAGCAGCTTATTCCCCCCGGGTTCGAGCACAGATACGCAGTATTTT.

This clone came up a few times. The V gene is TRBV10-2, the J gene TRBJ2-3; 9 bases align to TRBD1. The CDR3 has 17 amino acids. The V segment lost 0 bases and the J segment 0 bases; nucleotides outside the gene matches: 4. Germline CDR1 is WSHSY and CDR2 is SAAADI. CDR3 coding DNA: TGCGCCAGCAGTGAGTCACAGGGGGCCCCTAGCACAGATACGCAGTATTTT. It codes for CASSESQGAPSTDTQYF.

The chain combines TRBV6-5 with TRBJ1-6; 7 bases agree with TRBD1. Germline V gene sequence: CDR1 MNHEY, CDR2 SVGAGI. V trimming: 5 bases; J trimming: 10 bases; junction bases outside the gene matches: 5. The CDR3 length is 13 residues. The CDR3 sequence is CASSPRGDSPLHF. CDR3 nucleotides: TGTGCCAGCAGTCCCAGGGGGGACTCACCCCTCCACTTT.